A single sample is the source of the 14 T cell receptor beta chains below, sequenced in a study of blood T cells in healthy people across ages. Alongside a J-beta primer mix, a sample-barcoded 5' primer served in a second PCR lasting roughly 6 to 11 cycles. TCRdb used MiXCR to reprocess the 5' RACE reads, holding one entry per CDR3 protein. The table records approximately 820,000 distinct CDR3 sequences, around 42% of them present only once. The sequenced material came from blood. All receptors come from a man aged 55 to 70 in good health.

This rearrangement joins TRBV20-1 to TRBJ2-1; 8 bases align to TRBD2. V lost 0 bases, J lost 4 bases, and 5 bases stayed unmatched. The V gene's germline CDR1 is DFQATT and CDR2 SNEGSKA (reference sequence). CDR3 length: 15 amino acids. CDR3 sequence reads: CSARDLSGGYNEQFF. The CDR3 coding sequence is TGCAGTGCTAGAGATCTGAGCGGGGGATACAATGAGCAGTTCTTC.

This rearrangement joins TRBV15 to TRBJ1-2; D gene ambiguous. Trimming left V 0 bases short and J 12 bases short, with 8 bases between. The germline CDR1 and CDR2 sequences are LNHNV and YYDKDF (reference sequence). This CDR3 region has 11 residues. CDR3 sequence (DNA): TGTGCCACCAGCAGAGATAACGTCCACACCTTC. Its translation: CATSRDNVHTF.

The V and J genes are TRBV5-6 and TRBJ2-3; 10 nucleotides align to TRBD2. The V segment lost 3 bases and the J segment 2 bases; nucleotides outside the gene matches: 9. The length of the CDR3 is 17 residues. CDR1 and CDR2 (germline): SGHDT, YYEEEE. For the CDR3, the DNA is TGTGCCAGCAGCTACGATCTAGCGGGGGAAAACACAGATACGCAGTATTTT. The encoded protein is CASSYDLAGENTDTQYF.

The V gene is TRBV9, the J gene TRBJ2-3, with D possibly being TRBD1 or TRBD2 (6 bases each). V lost 1 base, J lost 5 bases, and 14 bases lay in between. This CDR3 contains 15 residues. The germline V gene has CDR1 SGDLS and CDR2 YYNGEE. For the CDR3, the DNA is TGTGCCAGCAGCGTAAGGGGGGCCGTTCGAGATACGCAGTATTTT. This codes for CASSVRGAVRDTQYF.

The J gene is TRBJ2-2, the V gene TRBV18; D remains ambiguous. CDR1 is KGHSH, CDR2 LQKENI, per germline. This CDR3 comprises 13 residues. V gave up 2 bases and J gave up 6 bases, with 7 bases separating them. The CDR3 protein is CASSPMIAGELFF. The DNA of the CDR3 is TGTGCCAGCTCACCAATGATTGCCGGGGAGCTGTTTTTT. The variable domain in full, with the rest retrieved from reference TRBV18 and TRBJ2-2, is NAGVMQNPRHLVRRRGQEARLRCSPMKGHSHVYWYRQLPEEGLKFMVYLQKENIIDESGMPKERFSAEFPKEGPSILRIQQVVRGDSAAYFCASSPMIAGELFFGEGSRLTVL.

The CDR3 loop reads CASSLYTGTGGTNEQFF. The CDR3 region has the DNA TGCGCCAGCAGCCTATACACCGGGACAGGGGGGACCAATGAGCAGTTCTTC. V gene TRBV5-1 combines with J gene TRBJ2-1; 11 bases line up with TRBD1. V trimming: 4 bases; J trimming: 6 bases; junction bases outside the gene matches: 12. The CDR3 extends over 17 amino acids. CDR1 is SGHRS, CDR2 YFSETQ, per germline.

V is TRBV4-3 and J is TRBJ1-1; D not certain. V shed 2 bases and J shed 7 bases, with 17 bases lying between them. The germline CDR1 and CDR2 sequences are LGHNA and YSLEER. This CDR3 comprises 15 residues. The CDR3 is CASSQLRKRGVEAFF. CDR3 coding DNA: TGCGCCAGCAGCCAATTACGAAAACGGGGAGTTGAAGCTTTCTTT.

This clonotype was recorded a few times. This chain links TRBV27 with TRBJ1-6; tentative D call: TRBD1 (6 bases). Trimming shortened V by 8 bases and J by 9 bases, and 14 bases separated the two germline ends. This CDR3 contains 13 residues. Per germline, CDR1 MNHEY and CDR2 SMNVEV (reference sequence). This chain's CDR3 is CASQQGGFSPLHF. The CDR3 nucleotides read TGTGCCAGCCAACAGGGCGGCTTTTCACCCCTCCACTTT.

Notes on this clonotype: This clone may be a read error of a much larger clone one base away. The chain carries TRBV12-3 or TRBV12-4 and TRBJ2-7; D is perhaps TRBD2 (5 bases). The CDR3 is 11 residues long. This CDR3 is CTSLGVNEQYF. The CDR3 DNA reads TGTACCAGCCTCGGGGTCAACGAGCAGTACTTC.

In this sample, this clonotype turned up a few times. This chain connects TRBV12-3 or TRBV12-4 to TRBJ1-5; 7 positions agree with TRBD1. V was clipped by 5 bases and J by 2 bases; unmatched bases: 9. The CDR3 covers 16 residues. The CDR3 region is CASSHERGLGNQPQHF. DNA for the CDR3: TGTGCCAGCAGTCATGAGAGGGGGCTCGGCAATCAGCCCCAGCATTTT.

The chain has TRBV15 and TRBJ2-1; D is uncertain. V dropped 0 bases and J dropped 2 bases, with 8 bases sitting between them. The CDR3 is 15 amino acids. The germline CDR1 and CDR2 sequences are LNHNV and YYDKDF (reference sequence). The CDR3 DNA reads as TGTGCCACCAGCAGAGATCATGTCCCCTACAATGAGCAGTTCTTC. Protein: CATSRDHVPYNEQFF.

In this sample, this clonotype turned up a few times. The chain employs TRBV6-5 and TRBJ2-3; D tentatively reads TRBD1 or TRBD2 (5 bases each). Germline V lookup: CDR1 MNHEY, CDR2 SVGAGI. The V gene lost 6 bases and the J gene lost 2 bases, with 9 bases spanning the gap. The length of the CDR3 is 13 residues. CDR3 nucleotides: TGTGCCAGCAGACGGGACCACACAGATACGCAGTATTTT. Translation: CASRRDHTDTQYF.

The chain links TRBV7-2 to TRBJ2-7; 12 bases agree with TRBD1. CDR1 is SGHTA and CDR2 is FQGNSA in the germline V gene. The CDR3 is 17 amino acids. J lost 2 bases, V lost 5 bases, and 10 bases had no gene match. The CDR3 sequence: CASSPNSGTGGTYEQYF. DNA of the CDR3: TGTGCCAGCAGCCCTAACTCCGGGACAGGGGGCACCTACGAGCAGTACTTC.

The rearrangement uses TRBV20-1 and TRBJ2-2; perhaps TRBD1 as D (6 bases). The germline V and J ends were trimmed by 3 bases and 13 bases, with 21 bases remaining between them. CDR1 is DFQATT and CDR2 is SNEGSKA in the germline V gene (reference sequence). The CDR3 is made up of 14 amino acids. The CDR3 reads CSASPDRGQLTLFF. As DNA, the CDR3 is TGCAGTGCTAGTCCGGACAGAGGGCAATTAACGCTGTTTTTT.